The rows below give T cell receptor beta chains drawn from one sample of a study of T-cell reconstitution after alpha-beta-depleted transplantation in children. TCRdb processed the PCR reads anew with MiXCR; each CDR3 protein has one entry. This sample has hundreds of thousands of distinct CDR3 sequences, with about an eighth found just once. The input for sequencing was PBMCs from the stem cell graft donor, taken from the stem cell graft. These receptors were collected from a human donor who donated a stem cell graft to a child with combined immunodeficiency. Both conserved end residues are part of each CDR3. Each record gives: CDR3 protein, J gene, V gene, D gene. A D gene is named only where the DNA matches it firmly.

CDR3aa: CSVGNLAGFTEAFF
j_gene: TRBJ1-1
v_gene: TRBV29-1
d_gene: .

CDR3aa: CASSYRDRVSEQYF
j_gene: TRBJ2-7
v_gene: TRBV6-2/TRBV6-3
d_gene: TRBD1

CDR3aa: CASSFDNTEAFF
j_gene: TRBJ1-1
v_gene: TRBV12-3/TRBV12-4
d_gene: .

CDR3aa: CASSVGNFGNTIYF
j_gene: TRBJ1-3
v_gene: TRBV9
d_gene: .

CDR3aa: CASSGAGAVGELFF
j_gene: TRBJ2-2
v_gene: TRBV25-1
d_gene: TRBD2

CDR3aa: CSAREGLAPTYEQYF
j_gene: TRBJ2-7
v_gene: TRBV20-1
d_gene: TRBD2

CDR3aa: CATADTRGNQPQHF
j_gene: TRBJ1-5
v_gene: TRBV28
d_gene: .

CDR3aa: CASSYRDWYSGANVLTF
j_gene: TRBJ2-6
v_gene: TRBV4-3
d_gene: .

CDR3aa: CASLGGADTQYF
j_gene: TRBJ2-3
v_gene: TRBV5-5
d_gene: .

CDR3aa: CSARNSNEQFF
j_gene: TRBJ2-1
v_gene: TRBV20-1
d_gene: .

CDR3aa: CASSRRTSGNTIYF
j_gene: TRBJ1-3
v_gene: TRBV3-1
d_gene: .

CDR3aa: CASSPNRGPETQYF
j_gene: TRBJ2-5
v_gene: TRBV18
d_gene: TRBD1

CDR3aa: CASSFSTSVDEQFF
j_gene: TRBJ2-1
v_gene: TRBV12-3/TRBV12-4
d_gene: TRBD2

CDR3aa: CASSPPSGETQYF
j_gene: TRBJ2-5
v_gene: TRBV7-2
d_gene: .

CDR3aa: CASGLGISYEQYF
j_gene: TRBJ2-7
v_gene: TRBV5-6
d_gene: .

CDR3aa: CATSDPGPEQFF
j_gene: TRBJ2-1
v_gene: TRBV24-1
d_gene: .

CDR3aa: CSVEDAGHYGYTF
j_gene: TRBJ1-2
v_gene: TRBV29-1
d_gene: .

CDR3aa: CASSMGQANTEAFF
j_gene: TRBJ1-1
v_gene: TRBV12-3/TRBV12-4
d_gene: TRBD1

CDR3aa: CASSLGQEQYGYTF
j_gene: TRBJ1-2
v_gene: TRBV5-6
d_gene: TRBD1

CDR3aa: CASSRMGGVVHEQFF
j_gene: TRBJ2-1
v_gene: TRBV12-3/TRBV12-4
d_gene: .

CDR3aa: CSAQSGPGIPLAGVYEQYF
j_gene: TRBJ2-7
v_gene: TRBV20-1
d_gene: TRBD2

CDR3aa: CASSVGLAGKFYEQYF
j_gene: TRBJ2-7
v_gene: TRBV9
d_gene: TRBD2

CDR3aa: CASSLGGGSGNTIYF
j_gene: TRBJ1-3
v_gene: TRBV7-8
d_gene: .

CDR3aa: CAVGLAQFF
j_gene: TRBJ2-1
v_gene: TRBV27
d_gene: TRBD2

CDR3aa: CSASGDRSSSMNTEAFF
j_gene: TRBJ1-1
v_gene: TRBV20-1
d_gene: TRBD1

CDR3aa: CASSYSPGLNTEAFF
j_gene: TRBJ1-1
v_gene: TRBV6-2/TRBV6-3
d_gene: .

CDR3aa: CASSHRGLAGSYEQFF
j_gene: TRBJ2-1
v_gene: TRBV28
d_gene: TRBD2

CDR3aa: CASSQRQGYYEQYF
j_gene: TRBJ2-7
v_gene: TRBV4-1
d_gene: TRBD1

CDR3aa: CASSYSPDNEQFF
j_gene: TRBJ2-1
v_gene: TRBV6-5
d_gene: .

CDR3aa: CASSPGRGKHGYTF
j_gene: TRBJ1-2
v_gene: TRBV9
d_gene: .

CDR3aa: CASSWGGASGEQFF
j_gene: TRBJ2-1
v_gene: TRBV5-6
d_gene: .

CDR3aa: CSGLLFAGPGTEAFF
j_gene: TRBJ1-1
v_gene: TRBV29-1
d_gene: .

CDR3aa: CATSRDLGYTF
j_gene: TRBJ1-2
v_gene: TRBV15
d_gene: .

CDR3aa: CASSLVGTSNTGELFF
j_gene: TRBJ2-2
v_gene: TRBV7-2
d_gene: .

CDR3aa: CSVSNSATNEKLFF
j_gene: TRBJ1-4
v_gene: TRBV29-1
d_gene: .

CDR3aa: CASSYTRGGRNSYNEQFF
j_gene: TRBJ2-1
v_gene: TRBV6-5
d_gene: .

CDR3aa: CASSSEQGITEAFF
j_gene: TRBJ1-1
v_gene: TRBV7-2
d_gene: .